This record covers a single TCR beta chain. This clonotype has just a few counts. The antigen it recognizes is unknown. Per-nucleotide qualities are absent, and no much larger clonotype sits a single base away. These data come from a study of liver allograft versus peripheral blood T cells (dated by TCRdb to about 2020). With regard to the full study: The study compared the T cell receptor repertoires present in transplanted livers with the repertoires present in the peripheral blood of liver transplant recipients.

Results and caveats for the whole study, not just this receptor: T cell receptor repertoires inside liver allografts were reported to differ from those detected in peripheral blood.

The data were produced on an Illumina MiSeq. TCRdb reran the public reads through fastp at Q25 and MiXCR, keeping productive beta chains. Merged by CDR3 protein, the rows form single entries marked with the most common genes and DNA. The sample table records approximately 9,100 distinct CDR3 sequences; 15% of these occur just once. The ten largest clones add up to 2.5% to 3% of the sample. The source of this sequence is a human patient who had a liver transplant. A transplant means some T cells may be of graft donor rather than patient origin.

The CDR3 region reads CASSENPRWMNYGYTF. The bases read TGTGCCAGCAGTGAAAACCCACGATGGATGAACTATGGCTACACCTTC. The V and J segments used are TRBV2 and TRBJ1-2; confidence is insufficient to name the D gene. V is clipped by 2 bases and J by 2 bases, and the sequence between their germline boundaries is 15 bases long. The germline V gene encodes CDR1 SNHLY and CDR2 FYNNEI. The cysteine opens and the phenylalanine closes a CDR3 of 16 amino acids. This entry keeps only the CDR3 DNA: 48 bases, framed from base 1.